Sequencing of this T cell receptor (beta chain) was carried out in a study of blood T cell repertoires in COVID-19. Study background: The origin of the acute and convalescent COVID-19 samples was the United States, Italy and Spain. From T cells, B-cell-depleted T cells, or PBMCs came the material, which was cDNA or gDNA.

V lost 5 bases and J lost 2, with 11 bases in between. In germline, CDR1 is KGHSH, CDR2 LQKENI. This CDR3 spans 14 amino acids. In the study's own analysis: Scientists estimated how many nucleated cells there were by amplifying reference gene primers. This table comes from immunoSEQ multiplex PCR, and its TCRdb copy is limited to in-frame clones, with some not included. V and J calls and clone size follow that table, whereas D and trimming were derived from the DNA. The table shows 150,000 to 200,000 clones, with around 80% occurring only once. The source material was peripheral blood. This sequence joins TRBV18 and TRBJ2-3; the D is unclear. This receptor was obtained from a man aged 50 to 60 who had recovered from COVID-19. CDR3 residues: CASSDISPTDTQYF. Here the CDR3 DNA reads TGTGCCAGCTCAGACATTTCCCCCACAGATACGCAGTATTTT.